The entry that follows covers one TCR beta chain sequence. Antigen: not known. The sample comes from a study of T cell responses to AZD1222 COVID-19 vaccine. Germline assignment: CDR1 LGHNA and CDR2 YSLEER. CDR3 length: 16 residues. Trimming pared 0 bases from V and 3 bases from J, leaving 14 bases between. Study results and caveats: Vaccination with two AZD1222 doses was followed by a rise in Spike-specific TCR breadth and depth.

The repertoire was sequenced with immunoSEQ multiplex PCR; TCRdb's copy has only in-frame clones and lacks some. The table has 130,000 to 150,000 clones, around 88% seen once. The receptor was derived from an adult in good health. The chain uses TRBV4-3 and TRBJ1-2; TRBD1 is a possible D gene (5 bases). Sequences were derived from peripheral blood, sampled on day 0 of MenACWY control vaccination. CDR3 loop: CASSQDNPPGYYGYTF. DNA for the CDR3: TGCGCCAGCAGCCAAGATAACCCCCCAGGGTACTATGGCTACACCTTC.